This T cell receptor (beta chain) derives from a study of blood T cell repertoires in COVID-19. In the study overall: COVID-19 samples from acute and convalescent phases originated in the United States, Italy and Spain. Nucleic acid was either cDNA or gDNA, and it came from T cells, B-cell-depleted T cells, or PBMCs.

This clone was recorded once. With 3 bases removed from V and 5 bases from J, the gap between germline ends came to 11 bases. This CDR3 is 13 amino acids long. Original data processing: Scientists estimated how many nucleated cells there were by amplifying reference gene primers. Sequencing used immunoSEQ multiplex PCR; TCRdb keeps in-frame clones, though not all of them. V and J calls plus clone size are reproduced from that table; the DNA served to infer D and trimming. Among tens of thousands of clones listed, more than 75% were seen once. The sample taken for sequencing was peripheral blood. The sequence was obtained from a human donor in a cohort sampled during active COVID-19. The chain is built from TRBV12-3 or TRBV12-4 and TRBJ2-7; D remains ambiguous. This CDR3 is CASSFGNPHEQYF. In DNA, the CDR3 is TGTGCCAGCAGTTTTGGCAACCCCCACGAGCAGTACTTC.